The 31 T cell receptor beta chains presented below share a single source sample, sequenced in a study of CD8+ T cells in alopecia areata. RNA was isolated and reverse transcribed to cDNA, the sequencing template. Repertoires were generated with immunoSEQ multiplex PCR, while TCRdb's copy carries only in-frame clones and drops some. The sample has approximately 89,000 clones, around two fifths seen once. The sequenced material came from CD4+ T cells sorted from blood. Receptors originate from a human donor with alopecia areata.

In its sample, this clone was seen a few times. The rearrangement links TRBV28 to TRBJ1-3, with D maybe TRBD1 (5 bases). Trimming took 8 bases from V and 8 from J, leaving 10 bases between them. Germline CDR1 and CDR2: MDHEN and SYDVKM. The CDR3 runs 11 residues. The CDR3 nucleotides are TGTGCCAGCGGGACGTTTTACACCATATATTTT. Translated: CASGTFYTIYF.

V usage is TRBV29-1 and J usage is TRBJ2-6; D remains ambiguous. From germline, CDR1 is SQVTM and CDR2 ANQGSEA. This CDR3 has 14 amino acids. V was pared by 5 bases and J by 0 bases, with 8 bases between. The CDR3 protein is CSVTQYSGANVLTF. The CDR3, as DNA: TGCAGCGTTACGCAATACTCTGGGGCCAACGTCCTGACTTTC.

The rearrangement uses TRBV5-1 and TRBJ2-5; 10 bases are a match to TRBD2. V lost 0 bases and J lost 7; bases outside the gene matches: 6. Germline CDR1 SGHRS, CDR2 YFSETQ. This CDR3 contains 15 residues. CDR3 DNA: TGCGCCAGCAGCTTGGGGCCTAGCGGGGGTCGGACCCAGTACTTC. Translation: CASSLGPSGGRTQYF.

The V call is TRBV30, the J call TRBJ2-2; no clear D. CDR1 and CDR2 from the germline V gene are GTSNPN and SVGIG (reference sequence). This CDR3 spans 14 amino acids. The V end lost 3 bases, the J end lost 1 base, and 9 bases lay between the germline ends. CDR3 region: CAWRSKGNTGELFF. The CDR3 DNA reads as TGTGCCTGGAGGTCGAAAGGGAACACCGGGGAGCTGTTTTTT. Full variable domain (missing parts from reference TRBV30 and TRBJ2-2): SQTIHQWPATLVQPVGSPLSLECTVEGTSNPNLYWYRQAAGRGLQLLFYSVGIGQISSEVPQNLSASRPQDRQFILSSKKLLLSDSGFYLCAWRSKGNTGELFFGEGSRLTVL.

This clone was observed a handful of times. In DNA, the CDR3 is TGTGCCATCAGTTCTACCCCTCGCGGCGAGCAGTACTTC. Protein sequence: CAISSTPRGEQYF. This chain joins TRBV10-3 and TRBJ2-7; no clear D gene. The germline gives CDR1 ENHRY, CDR2 SYGVKD. The CDR3 is 13 residues long. V shed 5 bases and J shed 6 bases, with 14 bases lying between them.

The chain is built from TRBV19 and TRBJ2-3; D unclear. Germline V gene data show CDR1 as LNHDA and CDR2 as SQIVND (reference sequence). The CDR3 extends over 9 amino acids. The germline V and J ends were trimmed by 8 bases and 6 bases, with 3 bases remaining between them. This chain's CDR3 is CASGDTQYF. CDR3 bases: TGTGCCAGTGGGGATACGCAGTATTTT. The variable domain in full, with the rest retrieved from reference TRBV19 and TRBJ2-3, is DGGITQSPKYLFRKEGQNVTLSCEQNLNHDAMYWYRQDPGQGLRLIYYSQIVNDFQKGDIAEGYSVSREKKESFPLTVTSAQKNPTAFYLCASGDTQYFGPGTRLTVL.

The table lists this clone with a count of one. The rearrangement joins TRBV30 to TRBJ1-6; no clear D gene. Trimming removed 4 bases from V and 8 bases from J, with 18 bases in between. In germline, CDR1 is GTSNPN, CDR2 SVGIG (reference sequence). The CDR3 covers 15 residues. The CDR3 spells CAWKRRLIGDSPLHF. The DNA of the CDR3 is TGTGCCTGGAAGAGGAGGTTAATTGGGGATTCACCCCTCCACTTT.

The chain links TRBV28 to TRBJ2-7, with 7 bases matching TRBD1. V lost 6 bases and J lost 1; bases outside the gene matches: 6. The V gene's germline CDR1 is MDHEN and CDR2 SYDVKM. The CDR3 is made up of 14 amino acids. CDR3 sequence (DNA): TGTGCCAGCAGGAAGGACAGGACATCCTACGAGCAGTACTTC. It yields the protein CASRKDRTSYEQYF.

This clone occurred once. The chain combines TRBV5-4 with TRBJ2-7; the match to TRBD2 covers 8 bases. The J segment lost 3 bases and the V segment lost 3 bases, leaving 8 bases of the junction unmatched. This CDR3 is built from 15 residues. CDR1 is SGHNT, CDR2 YYREEE, per germline (reference sequence). The CDR3 sequence is CASSSPGTSNYEQYF. The CDR3 DNA sequence: TGTGCCAGCAGCTCCCCCGGGACTAGTAACTACGAGCAGTACTTC. The full variable domain, in which reference TRBV5-4 and TRBJ2-7 provide the parts outside the CDR3, is ETGVTQSPTHLIKTRGQQVTLRCSSQSGHNTVSWYQQALGQGPQFIFQYYREEENGRGNFPPRFSGLQFPNYSSELNVNALELDDSALYLCASSSPGTSNYEQYFGPGTRLTVT.

This clone was observed a handful of times. This rearrangement joins TRBV29-1 to TRBJ2-5; D remains ambiguous. V shed 7 bases and J shed 1 base, with 10 bases lying between them. The CDR3 is made up of 12 amino acids. Germline CDR1 SQVTM, CDR2 ANQGSEA. The CDR3 loop is CSATGSQETQYF. In DNA form, the CDR3 reads TGCAGCGCTACTGGAAGCCAAGAGACCCAGTACTTC.

The V and J genes are TRBV29-1 and TRBJ2-7; D might be TRBD2 (6 bases). The CDR3 extends over 15 amino acids. Trimming took 4 bases from V and 5 from J, leaving 21 bases between them. The germline V gene encodes CDR1 SQVTM and CDR2 ANQGSEA. The CDR3 DNA reads TGCAGCGTTGGAAGGCGGGGTGGGACCCCGGACGAGCAGTACTTC. Amino acid sequence: CSVGRRGGTPDEQYF.

The rearrangement links TRBV27 to TRBJ2-1, with 9 nucleotides matching TRBD2. The CDR3 is made up of 16 amino acids. Germline CDR1 reads MNHEY; CDR2 reads SMNVEV (reference sequence). J was trimmed by 6 bases and V by 2 bases; bases with no gene match: 8. The CDR3 DNA reads as TGTGCCAGCAGTTTAAAGGTTAGCGGGAGTGTCAATGAGCAGTTCTTC. Amino acids: CASSLKVSGSVNEQFF.

The chain is built from TRBV5-1 and TRBJ1-2; D gene uncertain. With 0 bases removed from V and 5 bases from J, the gap between germline ends came to 8 bases. The CDR3 consists of 13 residues. Germline CDR1 SGHRS, CDR2 YFSETQ. The CDR3 DNA is TGCGCCAGCAGCTTGGCTAGGGATTATGGCTACACCTTC. Its protein product is CASSLARDYGYTF.

The rearrangement links TRBV5-1 to TRBJ2-5; perhaps TRBD1 as D (5 bases). This CDR3 region has 12 residues. The V end lost 0 bases, the J end lost 5 bases, and 5 bases lay between the germline ends. CDR1 SGHRS and CDR2 YFSETQ come from the germline V gene. The CDR3 loop reads CASSLAGETQYF. The CDR3 bases are TGCGCCAGCAGCTTGGCAGGGGAGACCCAGTACTTC.

The CDR3 DNA sequence: TGCGCCAGCAGCGCCAACCTCGCTGCCGGGACAGGGCCCGCCTACGAGCAGTACTTC. This encodes CASSANLAAGTGPAYEQYF. The chain uses TRBV5-1 and TRBJ2-7, with TRBD1 matching over 9 bases. V was pared by 4 bases and J by 2 bases, with 19 bases of the junction left unmatched. There are 19 residues in the CDR3. The germline gives CDR1 SGHRS, CDR2 YFSETQ.

The gene calls are TRBV30 and TRBJ2-2; D is ambiguous. This CDR3 has 12 amino acids. Looked up from germline, CDR1 is GTSNPN and CDR2 is SVGIG (reference sequence). V lost 3 bases and J lost 9, with 11 bases in between. CDR3 amino acids: CAWRDRMRELFF. The CDR3 DNA sequence: TGTGCCTGGAGAGACCGGATGCGGGAGCTGTTTTTT.

The gene calls are TRBV23-1 and TRBJ2-7; 7 bases agree with TRBD1. TRBV23-1 is an ORF for which the function is uncertain. The V and J ends lost 2 bases and 1 base, in that order; junction bases with no gene match: 11. The CDR3 is 17 residues long. The CDR3 region is CASSQDPDREQSYEQYF. The CDR3 bases are TGCGCCAGCAGTCAAGACCCAGACAGGGAGCAATCCTACGAGCAGTACTTC.

V usage is TRBV29-1 and J usage is TRBJ2-7, with D perhaps assigned TRBD1 or TRBD2 (5 bases each). Trimming removed 5 bases from V and 6 bases from J, with 17 bases in between. Germline CDR1 is SQVTM and CDR2 is ANQGSEA. The CDR3 spans 13 residues. CDR3 in amino acids: CSVRDAGPLEQYF. The CDR3 DNA is TGCAGCGTTAGGGACGCAGGACCCCTCGAGCAGTACTTC.

The sample holds a few counts of this clone. The junction departs from the called germline gene at one end, perhaps through a read error. This rearrangement joins TRBV29-1 to TRBJ2-5; weak D call: TRBD1 (7 bases). Germline CDR1 and CDR2: SQVTM and ANQGSEA. CDR3 length: 14 amino acids. The CDR3 here is CSVEARGVGETQYF. DNA for the CDR3: TGCAGCGTCGAAGCCAGGGGGGTGGGAGAGACCCAGTACTTC.

About this clone itself: The sample carries other DNA sequences with the same CDR3. The V call is TRBV29-1, the J call TRBJ1-5; D uncertain. Germline V gene lookup returns CDR1 SQVTM and CDR2 ANQGSEA. CDR3 length equals 12 residues. V lost 5 bases and J lost 0, with 5 bases in between. In DNA, the CDR3 is TGCAGCGTTAGAGATAGCAATCAGCCCCAGCATTTT. This encodes CSVRDSNQPQHF. The complete variable domain, with remaining parts taken from reference TRBV29-1 and TRBJ1-5, reads SAVISQKPSRDICQRGTSLTIQCQVDSQVTMMFWYRQQPGQSLTLIATANQGSEATYESGFVIDKFPISRPNLTFSTLTVSNMSPEDSSIYLCSVRDSNQPQHFGDGTRLSIL.

As for this clone: Other DNA sequences in the sample encode the same CDR3. The chain is built from TRBV29-1 and TRBJ2-7; 10 nucleotides match TRBD2. The CDR3 spans 13 residues. V trimming: 4 bases; J trimming: 3 bases; junction bases outside the gene matches: 3. The germline V gene has CDR1 SQVTM and CDR2 ANQGSEA. DNA for the CDR3: TGCAGCGTTGGGGCTAGCGGGAGCTACGAGCAGTACTTC. This encodes CSVGASGSYEQYF.

This sequence joins TRBV28 and TRBJ2-5, with D possibly TRBD1 on 6 matching bases. The length of the CDR3 is 15 residues. Trimming stripped 6 bases from V and 5 bases from J, with 19 bases between. The germline V gene encodes CDR1 MDHEN and CDR2 SYDVKM. The CDR3 DNA is TGTGCCAGCAGCAGTTGGACAGTCGCGTCCGAGACCCAGTACTTC. It yields the protein CASSSWTVASETQYF.

The chain recombines TRBV2 with TRBJ2-7, with no clear D. The CDR3 is 12 residues long. V lost 6 bases and J 0 bases, leaving 6 bases between the germline ends. CDR1 is SNHLY, CDR2 FYNNEI, per germline. The CDR3 region is CASSADSYEQYF. CDR3 DNA: TGTGCCAGCAGCGCGGACTCCTACGAGCAGTACTTC.

Only a few counts were recorded for this clone. The chain has TRBV29-1 and TRBJ2-1; no reliable D call. Trimming stripped 7 bases from V and 12 bases from J, with 10 bases between. The CDR3 sequence is 9 residues long. Per the germline V gene, CDR1 is SQVTM and CDR2 is ANQGSEA. CDR3 loop: CSGGPRQFF. For the CDR3, the DNA is TGCAGCGGAGGACCTAGGCAGTTCTTC.

The rearrangement links TRBV19 to TRBJ2-7; no clear D. V shed 9 bases and J shed 3 bases, with 18 bases lying between them. The CDR3 spans 14 residues. The V gene's germline CDR1 is LNHDA and CDR2 SQIVND (reference sequence). This CDR3 is CARHDQLINYEQYF. In DNA form, the CDR3 reads TGTGCCAGACATGACCAACTAATCAACTACGAGCAGTACTTC.

The V gene is TRBV29-1, the J gene TRBJ1-2, with D unresolved. V was pared by 7 bases and J by 5 bases, with 14 bases between. Germline V CDR1 and CDR2: SQVTM, ANQGSEA. The CDR3 totals 12 residues. CDR3: CSAETGDYGYTF. CDR3 DNA sequence: TGCAGCGCCGAAACCGGGGATTATGGCTACACCTTC.

The rearrangement joins TRBV29-1 to TRBJ1-4; 8 bases fit TRBD1. Germline V gene sequence: CDR1 SQVTM, CDR2 ANQGSEA. The CDR3 consists of 14 residues. Trimming cost V 4 bases and J 8 bases; bases outside gene matches: 9. CDR3 residues: CSVASDRAREKLFF. The DNA for the CDR3 is TGCAGCGTTGCCTCGGACAGGGCCAGGGAAAAACTGTTTTTT. The full variable domain, completed using reference TRBV29-1 and TRBJ1-4, is SAVISQKPSRDICQRGTSLTIQCQVDSQVTMMFWYRQQPGQSLTLIATANQGSEATYESGFVIDKFPISRPNLTFSTLTVSNMSPEDSSIYLCSVASDRAREKLFFGSGTQLSVL.

This clone was seen only a few times. The rearrangement links TRBV29-1 to TRBJ2-3; D is undetermined. This CDR3 spans 11 amino acids. CDR1 is SQVTM and CDR2 is ANQGSEA in the germline V gene. V was cut by 3 bases and J by 4 bases, with 5 bases left in between. This chain's CDR3 is CSVDRSDTQYF. In DNA, the CDR3 is TGCAGCGTTGACCGGTCAGATACGCAGTATTTT.

CDR3 sequence reads: CASSLGRQSYGYTF. In nucleotides, the CDR3 is TGTGCCAGCAGTTTAGGTCGACAGAGCTATGGCTACACCTTC. The chain has TRBV28 and TRBJ1-2, with a weak D call TRBD1 (5 bases). The V gene lost 2 bases and the J gene lost 4 bases, with 11 bases spanning the gap. The CDR3 totals 14 residues. In germline, CDR1 is MDHEN, CDR2 SYDVKM.

V gene TRBV29-1 combines with J gene TRBJ1-1; D perhaps matches TRBD1 (5 bases). Per germline, CDR1 SQVTM and CDR2 ANQGSEA. The V end lost 6 bases, the J end lost 7 bases, and 18 bases lay between the germline ends. This CDR3 has 13 residues. CDR3 residues: CSVRAVPDSEAFF. The CDR3 DNA reads TGCAGCGTCCGCGCCGTCCCTGACAGTGAAGCTTTCTTT. Complete variable domain (other parts from reference TRBV29-1 and TRBJ1-1): SAVISQKPSRDICQRGTSLTIQCQVDSQVTMMFWYRQQPGQSLTLIATANQGSEATYESGFVIDKFPISRPNLTFSTLTVSNMSPEDSSIYLCSVRAVPDSEAFFGQGTRLTVV.

This clone was picked up a small number of times. CDR3 residues: CSGATGANEKLFF. DNA for the CDR3: TGCAGCGGGGCGACAGGGGCCAATGAAAAACTGTTTTTT. The chain links TRBV29-1 to TRBJ1-4; 8 bases are shared with TRBD1. The CDR3 spans 13 residues. J lost 5 bases, V lost 7 bases, and 6 bases had no gene match. CDR1 is SQVTM and CDR2 is ANQGSEA in the germline V gene.